The sample holds a few counts of the clone carrying this TCR beta chain. Its specificity is not known. Library preparation (for TCRbeta) was performed with unique molecular identifiers. Via MiXCR, TCRdb re-called the PCR reads, giving one row per CDR3 protein. The sample comprises some 600,000 distinct CDR3 sequences, 10% to 15% of which are singletons, and 2% to 2.5% rests with the top ten. The data were obtained in a study of T-cell reconstitution after alpha-beta-depleted transplantation in children. Broader study findings: A year had passed since transplant, and T-cell counts and diversity by then came mostly from newly produced T cells.

The CDR3 is 14 amino acids. With V trimmed by 4 bases and J by 0 bases, 6 bases remained unmatched. Germline lookup yields CDR1 SQVTM and CDR2 ANQGSEA. The rearrangement joins TRBV29-1 to TRBJ2-7; 7 nucleotides match TRBD2. The source was PBMCs, mostly from graft donor cells, collected 360 days after TCRalphabeta/CD19-depleted stem cell transplant. This TCR was recovered from a male patient between 10 and 17 years old who had a stem cell transplant for acute myeloid leukemia, so the T cells may come from the graft donor. This CDR3 reads CSVGGSPLSYEQYF. The CDR3 nucleotides are TGCAGCGTTGGCGGGAGTCCCCTCTCCTACGAGCAGTACTTC.